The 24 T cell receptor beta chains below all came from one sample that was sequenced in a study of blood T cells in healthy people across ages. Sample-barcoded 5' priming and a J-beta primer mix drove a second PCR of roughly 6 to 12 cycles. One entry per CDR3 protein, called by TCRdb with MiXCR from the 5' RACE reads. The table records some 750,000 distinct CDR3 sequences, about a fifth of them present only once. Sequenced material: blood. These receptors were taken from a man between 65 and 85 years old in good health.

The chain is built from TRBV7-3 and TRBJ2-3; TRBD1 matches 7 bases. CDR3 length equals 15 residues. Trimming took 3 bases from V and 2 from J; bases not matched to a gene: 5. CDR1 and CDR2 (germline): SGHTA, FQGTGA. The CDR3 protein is CASSLGQRNTDTQYF. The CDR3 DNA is TGTGCCAGCAGCTTGGGACAGCGAAACACAGATACGCAGTATTTT.

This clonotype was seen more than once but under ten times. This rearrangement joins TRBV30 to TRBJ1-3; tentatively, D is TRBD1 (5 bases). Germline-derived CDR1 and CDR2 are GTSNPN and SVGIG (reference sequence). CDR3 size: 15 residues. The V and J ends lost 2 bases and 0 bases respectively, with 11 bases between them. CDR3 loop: CAWSRDDSSGNTIYF. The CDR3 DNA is TGTGCCTGGAGTAGGGACGACAGCTCTGGAAACACCATATATTTT.

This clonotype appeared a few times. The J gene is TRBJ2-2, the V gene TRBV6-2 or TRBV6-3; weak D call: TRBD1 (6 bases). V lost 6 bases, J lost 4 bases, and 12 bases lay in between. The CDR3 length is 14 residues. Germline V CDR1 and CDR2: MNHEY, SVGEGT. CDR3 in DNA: TGTGCCAGCAGCGGACAGTCCGGCACCGGGGAGCTGTTTTTT. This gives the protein CASSGQSGTGELFF.

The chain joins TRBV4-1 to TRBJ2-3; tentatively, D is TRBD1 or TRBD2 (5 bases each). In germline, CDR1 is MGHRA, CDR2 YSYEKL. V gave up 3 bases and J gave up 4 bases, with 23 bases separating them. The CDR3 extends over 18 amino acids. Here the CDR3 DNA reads TGCGCCAGCAGCCAGCTACTACGGGACCCCAGAAAACCAGATACGCAGTATTTT. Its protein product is CASSQLLRDPRKPDTQYF.

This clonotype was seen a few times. CDR3 in DNA: TGCGCCAGCAGACTCTCAGGGGGTGAAAAACTGTTTTTT. Encoded protein: CASRLSGGEKLFF. V usage is TRBV10-2 and J usage is TRBJ1-4; TRBD1 matches 7 bases. This CDR3 spans 13 amino acids. Germline-derived CDR1 and CDR2 are WSHSY and SAAADI. Germline trimming cut 6 bases from V and 7 bases from J; bases unmatched to any gene: 5.

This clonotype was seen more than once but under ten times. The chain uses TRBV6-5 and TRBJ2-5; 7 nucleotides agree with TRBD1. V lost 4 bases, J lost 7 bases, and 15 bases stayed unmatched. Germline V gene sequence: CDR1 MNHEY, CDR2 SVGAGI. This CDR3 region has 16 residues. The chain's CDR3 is CASSSRDSNIKRTQYF. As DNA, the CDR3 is TGTGCCAGCAGTTCCCGGGACAGTAATATTAAGAGGACCCAGTACTTC.

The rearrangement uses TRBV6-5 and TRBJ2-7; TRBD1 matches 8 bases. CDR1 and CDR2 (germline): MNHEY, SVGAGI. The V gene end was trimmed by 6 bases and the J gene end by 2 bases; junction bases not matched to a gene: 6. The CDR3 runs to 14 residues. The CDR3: CASSPAGGPYEQYF. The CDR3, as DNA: TGTGCCAGCAGCCCGGCAGGGGGCCCCTACGAGCAGTACTTC.

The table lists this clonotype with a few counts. The CDR3 DNA follows: TGTGCCATCAGTGAGGCCGGGACCTACCAAGAGACCCAGTACTTC. Encoded protein: CAISEAGTYQETQYF. The chain links TRBV10-3 to TRBJ2-5; D could derive from TRBD1 or TRBD2 (5 bases each). The V end lost 2 bases, the J end lost 0 bases, and 10 bases lay between the germline ends. Germline-derived CDR1 and CDR2 are ENHRY and SYGVKD. This CDR3 comprises 15 residues.

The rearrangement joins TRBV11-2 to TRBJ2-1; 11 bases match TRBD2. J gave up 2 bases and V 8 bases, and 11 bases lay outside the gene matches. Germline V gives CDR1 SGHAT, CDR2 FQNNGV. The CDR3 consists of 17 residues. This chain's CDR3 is CASFGTSGPNTYNEQFF. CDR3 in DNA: TGTGCCAGCTTCGGGACTAGCGGCCCGAACACCTACAATGAGCAGTTCTTC.

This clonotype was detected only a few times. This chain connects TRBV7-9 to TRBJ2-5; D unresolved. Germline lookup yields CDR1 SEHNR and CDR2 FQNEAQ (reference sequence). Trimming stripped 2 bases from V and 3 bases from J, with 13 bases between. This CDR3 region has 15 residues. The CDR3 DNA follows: TGTGCCAGCAGCTTATCTGCGAGTATTAAAGAGACCCAGTACTTC. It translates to CASSLSASIKETQYF.

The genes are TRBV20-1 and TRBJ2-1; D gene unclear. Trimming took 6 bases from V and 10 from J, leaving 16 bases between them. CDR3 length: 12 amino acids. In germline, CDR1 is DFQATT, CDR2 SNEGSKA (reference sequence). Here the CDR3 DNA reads TGCAGTGCCGCAAGGCCCCGAGTGGAGCAGTTCTTC. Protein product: CSAARPRVEQFF.

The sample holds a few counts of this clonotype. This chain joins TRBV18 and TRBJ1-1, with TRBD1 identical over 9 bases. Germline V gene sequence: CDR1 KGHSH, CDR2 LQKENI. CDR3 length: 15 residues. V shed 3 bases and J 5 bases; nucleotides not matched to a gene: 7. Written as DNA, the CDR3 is TGTGCCAGCTCACCGATGACAGGGGGTAAAACTGAAGCTTTCTTT. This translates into CASSPMTGGKTEAFF.

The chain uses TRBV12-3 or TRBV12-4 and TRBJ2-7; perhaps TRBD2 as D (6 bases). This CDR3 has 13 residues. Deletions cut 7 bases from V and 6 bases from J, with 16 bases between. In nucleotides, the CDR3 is TGTGCCAGCACCTCATTTCAGGGAGGCGAGCAGTACTTC. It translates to CASTSFQGGEQYF.

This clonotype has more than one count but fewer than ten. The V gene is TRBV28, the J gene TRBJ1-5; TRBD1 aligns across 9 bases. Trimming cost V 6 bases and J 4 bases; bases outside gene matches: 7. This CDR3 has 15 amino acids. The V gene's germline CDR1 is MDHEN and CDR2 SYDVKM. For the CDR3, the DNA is TGTGCCAGCAGATTCACTGGGACAGGGAATCAGCCCCAGCATTTT. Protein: CASRFTGTGNQPQHF.

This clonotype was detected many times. CDR3 residues: CASSSTGTFTGELFF. The CDR3 DNA reads as TGTGCCAGCAGTTCCACCGGGACCTTCACCGGGGAGCTGTTTTTT. This chain links TRBV12-3 or TRBV12-4 with TRBJ2-2; D might be TRBD1 or TRBD2, each matching 5 bases. CDR3 length: 15 amino acids. Trimming took off 4 bases at V and 4 bases at J, with 13 bases between the two ends.

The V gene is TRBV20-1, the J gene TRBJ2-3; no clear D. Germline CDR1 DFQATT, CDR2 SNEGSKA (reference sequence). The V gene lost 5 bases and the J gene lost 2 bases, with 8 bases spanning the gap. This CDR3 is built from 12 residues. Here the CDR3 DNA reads TGCAGTGCTGGAACAGACACAGATACGCAGTATTTT. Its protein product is CSAGTDTDTQYF.

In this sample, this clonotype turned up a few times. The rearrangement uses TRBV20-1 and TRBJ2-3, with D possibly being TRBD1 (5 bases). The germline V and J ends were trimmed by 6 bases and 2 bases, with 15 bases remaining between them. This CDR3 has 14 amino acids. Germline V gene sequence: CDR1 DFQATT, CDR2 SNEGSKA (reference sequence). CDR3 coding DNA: TGCAGTGCCTCCCCAGGCAGGGTCACAGATACGCAGTATTTT. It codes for CSASPGRVTDTQYF.

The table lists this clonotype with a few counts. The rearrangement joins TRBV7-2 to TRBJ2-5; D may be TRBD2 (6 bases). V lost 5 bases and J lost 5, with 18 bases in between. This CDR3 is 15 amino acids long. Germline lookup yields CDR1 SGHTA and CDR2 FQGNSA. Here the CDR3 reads CASSPRLGLWETQYF. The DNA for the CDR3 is TGTGCCAGCAGCCCCAGACTAGGACTTTGGGAGACCCAGTACTTC. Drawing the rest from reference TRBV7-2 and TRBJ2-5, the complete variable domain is GAGVSQSPSNKVTEKGKDVELRCDPISGHTALYWYRQSLGQGLEFLIYFQGNSAPDKSGLPSDRFSAERTGGSVSTLTIQRTQQEDSAVYLCASSPRLGLWETQYFGPGTRLLVL.

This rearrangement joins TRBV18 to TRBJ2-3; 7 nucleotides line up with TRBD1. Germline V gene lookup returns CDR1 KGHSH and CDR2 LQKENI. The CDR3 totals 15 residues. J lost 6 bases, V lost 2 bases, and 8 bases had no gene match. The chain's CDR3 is CASSPTGQRPDTQYF. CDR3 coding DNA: TGTGCCAGCTCACCAACGGGACAGCGCCCCGATACGCAGTATTTT.

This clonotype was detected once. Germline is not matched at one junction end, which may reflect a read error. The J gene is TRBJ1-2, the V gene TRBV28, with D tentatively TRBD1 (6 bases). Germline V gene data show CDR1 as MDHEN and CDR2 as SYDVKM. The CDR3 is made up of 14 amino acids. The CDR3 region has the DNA TGTGCCAGCAGTTTAACAGGGCCTAGTTATGGCGACACCTTC. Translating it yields CASSLTGPSYGDTF.

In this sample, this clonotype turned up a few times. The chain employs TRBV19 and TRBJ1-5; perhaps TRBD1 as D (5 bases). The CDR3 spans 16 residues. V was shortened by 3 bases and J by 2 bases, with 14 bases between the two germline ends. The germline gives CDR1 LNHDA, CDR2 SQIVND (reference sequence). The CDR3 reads CASSIYSPGGNQPQHF. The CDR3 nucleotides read TGTGCCAGTAGTATCTACAGCCCGGGGGGCAATCAGCCCCAGCATTTT.

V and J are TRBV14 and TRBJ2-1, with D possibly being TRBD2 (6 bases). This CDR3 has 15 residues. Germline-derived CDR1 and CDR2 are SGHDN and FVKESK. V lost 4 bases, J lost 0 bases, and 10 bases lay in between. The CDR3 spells CASSRGLTSYNEQFF. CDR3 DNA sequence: TGTGCCAGCAGCCGCGGACTAACCTCCTACAATGAGCAGTTCTTC.

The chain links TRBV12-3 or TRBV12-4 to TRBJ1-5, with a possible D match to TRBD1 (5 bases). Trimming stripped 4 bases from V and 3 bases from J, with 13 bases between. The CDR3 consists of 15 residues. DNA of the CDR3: TGTGCCAGCAGTTCCGTGGGGGGTAACAATCAGCCCCAGCATTTT. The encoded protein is CASSSVGGNNQPQHF.

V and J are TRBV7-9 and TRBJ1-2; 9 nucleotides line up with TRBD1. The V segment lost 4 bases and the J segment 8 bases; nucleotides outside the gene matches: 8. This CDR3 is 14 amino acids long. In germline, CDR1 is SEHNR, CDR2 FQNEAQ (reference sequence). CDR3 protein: CASSSRRDREGYTF. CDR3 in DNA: TGTGCCAGCAGCTCACGCCGGGACAGGGAGGGCTACACCTTC.